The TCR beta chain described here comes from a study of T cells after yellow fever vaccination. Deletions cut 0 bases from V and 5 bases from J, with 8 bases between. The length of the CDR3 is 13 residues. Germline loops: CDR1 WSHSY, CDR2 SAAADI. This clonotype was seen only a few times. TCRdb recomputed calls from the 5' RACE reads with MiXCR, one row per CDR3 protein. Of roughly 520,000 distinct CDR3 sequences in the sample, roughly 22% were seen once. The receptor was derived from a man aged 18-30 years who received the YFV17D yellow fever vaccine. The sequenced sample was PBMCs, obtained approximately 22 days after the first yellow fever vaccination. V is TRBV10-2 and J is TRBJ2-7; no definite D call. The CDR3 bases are TGCGCCAGCAGTGAGTCGGCCGGCGACGAGCAGTACTTC. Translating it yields CASSESAGDEQYF.